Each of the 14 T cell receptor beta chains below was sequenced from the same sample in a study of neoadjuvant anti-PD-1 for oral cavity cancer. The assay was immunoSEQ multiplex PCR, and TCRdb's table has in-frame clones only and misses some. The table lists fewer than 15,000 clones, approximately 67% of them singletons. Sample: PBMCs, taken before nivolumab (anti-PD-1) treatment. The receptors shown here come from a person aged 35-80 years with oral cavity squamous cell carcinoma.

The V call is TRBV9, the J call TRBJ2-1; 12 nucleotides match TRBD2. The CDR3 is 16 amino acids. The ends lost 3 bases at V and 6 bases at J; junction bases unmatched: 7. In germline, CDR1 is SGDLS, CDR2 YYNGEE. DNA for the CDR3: TGTGCCAGCAGCGGAATAGGACTAGCGGGGCGCAATGAGCAGTTCTTC. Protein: CASSGIGLAGRNEQFF.

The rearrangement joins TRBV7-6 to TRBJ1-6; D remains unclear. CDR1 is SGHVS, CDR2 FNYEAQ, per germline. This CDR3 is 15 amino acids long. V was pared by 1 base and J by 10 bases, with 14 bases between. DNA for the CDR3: TGTGCCAGCAGCTTAGTTCCGGGTCTCAGGTCACCCCTCCACTTT. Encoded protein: CASSLVPGLRSPLHF.

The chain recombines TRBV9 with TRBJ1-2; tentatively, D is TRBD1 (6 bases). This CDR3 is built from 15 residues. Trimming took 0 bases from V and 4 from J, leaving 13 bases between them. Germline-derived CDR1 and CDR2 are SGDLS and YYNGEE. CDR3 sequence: CASSVDAGAIYGYTF. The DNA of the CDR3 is TGTGCCAGCAGCGTAGATGCGGGGGCCATCTATGGCTACACCTTC.

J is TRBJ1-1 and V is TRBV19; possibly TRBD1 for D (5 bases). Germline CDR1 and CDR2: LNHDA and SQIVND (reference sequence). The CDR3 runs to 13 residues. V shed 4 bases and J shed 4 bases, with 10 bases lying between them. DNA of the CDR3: TGTGCCAGTAGTAGTACTGGGACCACTGAAGCTTTCTTT. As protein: CASSSTGTTEAFF.

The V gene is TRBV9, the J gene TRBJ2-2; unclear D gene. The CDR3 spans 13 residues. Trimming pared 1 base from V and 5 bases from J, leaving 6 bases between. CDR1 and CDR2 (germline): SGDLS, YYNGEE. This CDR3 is CASSVTGTGELFF. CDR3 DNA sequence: TGTGCCAGCAGCGTAACTGGGACCGGGGAGCTGTTTTTT.

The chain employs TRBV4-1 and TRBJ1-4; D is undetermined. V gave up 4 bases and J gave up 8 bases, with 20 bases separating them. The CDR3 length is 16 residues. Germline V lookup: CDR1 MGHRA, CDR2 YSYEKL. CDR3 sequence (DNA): TGCGCCAGCAGCCTCTCTAGCGAGGGTAGGAGGGAAAAACTGTTTTTT. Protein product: CASSLSSEGRREKLFF.

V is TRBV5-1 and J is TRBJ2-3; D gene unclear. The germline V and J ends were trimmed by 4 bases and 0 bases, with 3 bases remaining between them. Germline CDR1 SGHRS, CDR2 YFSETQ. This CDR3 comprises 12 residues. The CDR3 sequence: CASSRSTDTQYF. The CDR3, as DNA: TGCGCCAGCAGCCGAAGCACAGATACGCAGTATTTT.

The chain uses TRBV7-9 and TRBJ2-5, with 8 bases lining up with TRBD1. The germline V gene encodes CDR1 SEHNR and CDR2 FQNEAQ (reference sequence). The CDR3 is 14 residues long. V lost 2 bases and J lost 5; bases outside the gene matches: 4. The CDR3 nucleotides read TGTGCCAGCAGCTTACAGGGGGCCAAGGAGACCCAGTACTTC. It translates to CASSLQGAKETQYF.

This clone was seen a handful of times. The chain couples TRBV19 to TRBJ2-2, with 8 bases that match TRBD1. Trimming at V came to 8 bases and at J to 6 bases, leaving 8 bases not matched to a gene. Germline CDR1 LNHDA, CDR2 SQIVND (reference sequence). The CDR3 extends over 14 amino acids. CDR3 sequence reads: CASRLDRDAGELFF. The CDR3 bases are TGTGCCAGTCGATTGGACAGGGATGCCGGGGAGCTGTTTTTT.

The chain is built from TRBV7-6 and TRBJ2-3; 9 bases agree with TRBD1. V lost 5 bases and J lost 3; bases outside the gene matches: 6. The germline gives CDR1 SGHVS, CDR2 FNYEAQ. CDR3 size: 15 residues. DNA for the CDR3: TGTGCCAGCAGCCGGACAGGGGTTGGGACAGATACGCAGTATTTT. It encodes CASSRTGVGTDTQYF.

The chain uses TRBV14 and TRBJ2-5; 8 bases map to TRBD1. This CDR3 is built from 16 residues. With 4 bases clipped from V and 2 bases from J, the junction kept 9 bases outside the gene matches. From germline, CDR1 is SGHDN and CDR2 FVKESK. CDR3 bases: TGTGCCAGCAGCCCACGACAGGGGAACTTACAAGAGACCCAGTACTTC. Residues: CASSPRQGNLQETQYF.

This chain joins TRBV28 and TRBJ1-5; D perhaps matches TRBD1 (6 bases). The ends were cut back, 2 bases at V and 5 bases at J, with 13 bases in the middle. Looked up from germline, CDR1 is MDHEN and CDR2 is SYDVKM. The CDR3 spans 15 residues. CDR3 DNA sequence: TGTGCCAGCAGTTTACTGACAGGCACCGATCAGCCCCAGCATTTT. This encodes CASSLLTGTDQPQHF.

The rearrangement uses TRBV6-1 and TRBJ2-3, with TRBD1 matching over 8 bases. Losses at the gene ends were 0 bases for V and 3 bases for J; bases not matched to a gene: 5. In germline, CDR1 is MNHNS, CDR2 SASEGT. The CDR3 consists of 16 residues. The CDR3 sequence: CASSEAGQARTDTQYF. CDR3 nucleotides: TGTGCCAGCAGTGAAGCGGGACAGGCAAGAACAGATACGCAGTATTTT.

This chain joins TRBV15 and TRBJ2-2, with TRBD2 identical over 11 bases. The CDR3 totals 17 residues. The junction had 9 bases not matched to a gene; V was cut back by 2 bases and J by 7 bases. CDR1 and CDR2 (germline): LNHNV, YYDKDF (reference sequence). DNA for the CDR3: TGTGCCACCAGCAGAAGCCGACTAGCGGGATCGAACGGGGAGCTGTTTTTT. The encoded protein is CATSRSRLAGSNGELFF.